What follows are 20 T cell receptor beta chains derived from one specimen sequenced in a study of spatial heterogeneity in lung cancer. The time point was: sample taken at primary tumor resection. MiXCR was run by TCRdb on the 5' RACE reads, yielding one entry per CDR3 protein. In the table there are just over 75,000 distinct CDR3 sequences, 8% of which are singletons. Sequencing was performed on PBMCs, taken at surgery. The source is a male donor with early-stage non-small cell lung cancer.

This clonotype was seen repeatedly, ten times or more. The chain recombines TRBV11-2 with TRBJ1-1, with D maybe TRBD1 (5 bases). Per germline, CDR1 SGHAT and CDR2 FQNNGV. The CDR3 spans 16 residues. V lost 3 bases, J lost 0 bases, and 14 bases lay in between. The CDR3 DNA is TGTGCCAGCAGCTTCGGAAGGGACTCCATGAACACTGAAGCTTTCTTT. It specifies CASSFGRDSMNTEAFF.

As DNA, the CDR3 is TGTGCCAGCAGCCATGGAGTAGCGGGGGATGAGCAGTTCTTC. Residues: CASSHGVAGDEQFF. The V call is TRBV7-2, the J call TRBJ2-1; the match to TRBD2 covers 9 bases. The CDR3 has 14 amino acids. V shed 5 bases, J shed 8 bases, and the junction held 7 bases outside the gene matches. Germline V gene data show CDR1 as SGHTA and CDR2 as FQGNSA. Supplemented by reference TRBV7-2 and TRBJ2-1, the full variable domain reads GAGVSQSPSNKVTEKGKDVELRCDPISGHTALYWYRQSLGQGLEFLIYFQGNSAPDKSGLPSDRFSAERTGGSVSTLTIQRTQQEDSAVYLCASSHGVAGDEQFFGPGTRLTVL.

The table lists this clonotype with a few counts. The gene calls are TRBV12-3 or TRBV12-4 and TRBJ2-7, with D maybe TRBD1 (5 bases). CDR3 length: 13 amino acids. Trimming shortened V by 3 bases and J by 3 bases, and 9 bases separated the two germline ends. The CDR3 region is CASSFGHLYEQYF. The CDR3 nucleotides read TGTGCCAGCAGTTTCGGACACCTCTACGAGCAGTACTTC.

Ten or more counts support this clonotype. V usage is TRBV29-1 and J usage is TRBJ2-7, with TRBD1 matching 8 bases. CDR1 and CDR2 (germline): SQVTM, ANQGSEA. J lost 2 bases, V lost 5 bases, and 11 bases had no gene match. The CDR3 covers 15 residues. The CDR3, as DNA: TGCAGCGTTAGCAGGGGGACAGGATCACCCTACGAGCAGTACTTC. It codes for CSVSRGTGSPYEQYF.

The chain uses TRBV12-3 or TRBV12-4 and TRBJ1-1, with D unresolved. The length of the CDR3 is 14 residues. Deletions cut 3 bases from V and 5 bases from J, with 13 bases between. CDR3 in DNA: TGTGCCAGCAGTTTCGGGGTGAGGAGGACTGAAGCTTTCTTT. It specifies CASSFGVRRTEAFF.

At least ten counts were recorded for this clonotype. The chain recombines TRBV6-5 with TRBJ1-5; 8 bases fit TRBD1. The CDR3 loop spans 12 amino acids. Trimming at V came to 8 bases and at J to 6 bases, leaving 3 bases not matched to a gene. The germline gives CDR1 MNHEY, CDR2 SVGAGI. DNA of the CDR3: TGTGCCAGCTCGACAGGGGCTCAGCCCCAGCATTTT. Its translation: CASSTGAQPQHF.

This clonotype has at least ten counts. The genes are TRBV7-2 and TRBJ1-1; no clear D gene. Germline loops: CDR1 SGHTA, CDR2 FQGNSA. CDR3 length equals 13 residues. Between the trimmed V and J ends, which lost 4 bases and 0 bases, there was a span of 6 bases. In DNA, the CDR3 is TGTGCCAGCAGCTATAGGATGAACACTGAAGCTTTCTTT. It specifies CASSYRMNTEAFF. Filled out from reference TRBV7-2 and TRBJ1-1, the complete variable domain reads GAGVSQSPSNKVTEKGKDVELRCDPISGHTALYWYRQSLGQGLEFLIYFQGNSAPDKSGLPSDRFSAERTGGSVSTLTIQRTQQEDSAVYLCASSYRMNTEAFFGQGTRLTVV.

This clonotype has ten or more counts. J is TRBJ1-6 and V is TRBV10-3; the D gene is possibly TRBD1 (5 bases). There are 14 residues in the CDR3. The germline V gene encodes CDR1 ENHRY and CDR2 SYGVKD. Between the trimmed V and J ends, which lost 5 bases and 5 bases, there was a span of 10 bases. The CDR3 loop is CAISTGPNNSPLHF. CDR3 nucleotides: TGTGCCATCAGTACAGGACCCAATAATTCACCCCTCCACTTT.

The table lists this clonotype with a few counts. The chain has TRBV10-3 and TRBJ2-1; TRBD2 matches at 13 bases. V lost 9 bases to trimming and J lost 6 bases; unmatched junction nucleotides: 5. CDR3 length: 14 residues. CDR1 is ENHRY and CDR2 is SYGVKD in the germline V gene. The CDR3: CAIKTSGRANEQFF. CDR3 sequence (DNA): TGTGCCATTAAAACTAGCGGGAGGGCCAATGAGCAGTTCTTC.

This clonotype was seen a handful of times. The chain carries TRBV24-1 and TRBJ1-2; 9 nucleotides agree with TRBD1. CDR1 and CDR2 (germline): KGHDR, SFDVKD. The V segment lost 4 bases and the J segment 6 bases; nucleotides outside the gene matches: 8. CDR3 length: 15 amino acids. CDR3 DNA sequence: TGTGCCACCAGTGAAAACAGGGGGCAAGGCGATGGCTACACCTTC. Its translation is CATSENRGQGDGYTF.

This clonotype was detected only a few times. The J gene is TRBJ1-4, the V gene TRBV7-9; no clear D. Germline V gene sequence: CDR1 SEHNR, CDR2 FQNEAQ (reference sequence). V gave up 5 bases and J gave up 7 bases, with 11 bases separating them. CDR3 length equals 13 residues. This CDR3 is CASSRIEGEKLFF. CDR3 DNA sequence: TGTGCCAGCAGCCGCATTGAGGGTGAAAAACTGTTTTTT.

This clonotype was seen repeatedly, ten times or more. The rearrangement uses TRBV5-5 and TRBJ2-2; 7 positions match TRBD1. Losses at the gene ends were 3 bases for V and 4 bases for J; bases not matched to a gene: 9. The CDR3 extends over 16 amino acids. The germline V gene encodes CDR1 SGHKS and CDR2 YYEKEE (reference sequence). This chain's CDR3 is CASSWVEGAPTGELFF. The CDR3 nucleotides are TGTGCCAGCAGCTGGGTCGAGGGGGCGCCCACCGGGGAGCTGTTTTTT.

This clonotype turned up a few times. The chain joins TRBV9 to TRBJ2-3, with 9 bases that match TRBD1. J lost 3 bases, V lost 6 bases, and 8 bases had no gene match. Germline V gene lookup returns CDR1 SGDLS and CDR2 YYNGEE. CDR3 size: 15 residues. CDR3 DNA sequence: TGTGCCAGCACCCGGACAGGGGTTGCGACAGATACGCAGTATTTT. This codes for CASTRTGVATDTQYF.

This chain uses TRBV28 with TRBJ1-1; a weak D match, TRBD1 (6 bases). Trimming left V 8 bases short and J 1 base short, with 20 bases between. The CDR3 runs to 16 residues. Germline CDR1 reads MDHEN; CDR2 reads SYDVKM. CDR3 sequence: CASLLPRGGTNTEAFF. CDR3 nucleotides: TGTGCCAGCTTACTACCTAGAGGGGGTACGAACACTGAAGCTTTCTTT.

The gene calls are TRBV12-3 or TRBV12-4 and TRBJ2-1, with 7 bases fitting TRBD2. The J segment lost 7 bases and the V segment lost 2 bases, leaving 11 bases of the junction unmatched. The CDR3 has 16 residues. The chain's CDR3 is CASSLHRLAGSNEQFF. In DNA, the CDR3 is TGTGCCAGCAGTTTACACCGACTAGCTGGATCGAATGAGCAGTTCTTC.

This rearrangement joins TRBV4-1 to TRBJ2-5; 9 nucleotides match TRBD1. Germline V gives CDR1 MGHRA, CDR2 YSYEKL. Trimming took 0 bases from V and 5 from J; bases not matched to a gene: 10. The CDR3 loop spans 17 amino acids. CDR3 region: CASSQDPTGGAMETQYF. The CDR3 DNA is TGCGCCAGCAGCCAAGACCCCACAGGGGGCGCGATGGAGACCCAGTACTTC.

This clonotype was counted between two and nine times. The chain is built from TRBV9 and TRBJ2-1; 9 bases agree with TRBD2. In germline, CDR1 is SGDLS, CDR2 YYNGEE. The CDR3 consists of 15 residues. Losses at the gene ends were 3 bases for V and 4 bases for J; bases not matched to a gene: 5. CDR3 region: CASSGPGLAYNEQFF. The CDR3 DNA reads TGTGCCAGCAGCGGGCCGGGACTAGCTTACAATGAGCAGTTCTTC.

This clonotype was counted only a few times. This chain joins TRBV14 and TRBJ1-6, with 7 bases aligning to TRBD1. Germline loops: CDR1 SGHDN, CDR2 FVKESK. V lost 2 bases and J lost 6; bases outside the gene matches: 4. CDR3 size: 15 residues. The DNA for the CDR3 is TGTGCCAGCAGCCAATTGGCAGGGGGTAATTCACCCCTCCACTTT. Protein: CASSQLAGGNSPLHF. The complete variable domain, with remaining parts taken from reference TRBV14 and TRBJ1-6, reads EAGVTQFPSHSVIEKGQTVTLRCDPISGHDNLYWYRRVMGKEIKFLLHFVKESKQDESGMPNNRFLAERTGGTYSTLKVQPAELEDSGVYFCASSQLAGGNSPLHFGNGTRLTVT.

This clonotype has at least ten counts. This chain connects TRBV20-1 to TRBJ2-7; 9 bases fit TRBD2. This CDR3 is built from 14 residues. Germline assignment: CDR1 DFQATT and CDR2 SNEGSKA (reference sequence). The V and J ends lost 6 bases and 0 bases, in that order; junction bases with no gene match: 6. CDR3 bases: TGCAGTGCGTACCTTAGCGGGAGCTCCTACGAGCAGTACTTC. Translated: CSAYLSGSSYEQYF.

This clonotype was observed at least ten times. This chain joins TRBV14 and TRBJ1-1, with D possibly matching TRBD1 (5 bases). This CDR3 spans 14 amino acids. Trimming took 2 bases from V and 0 from J, leaving 7 bases between them. The germline V gene has CDR1 SGHDN and CDR2 FVKESK. CDR3 sequence (DNA): TGTGCCAGCAGCCAAAGGGGCGTGAACACTGAAGCTTTCTTT. Its protein product is CASSQRGVNTEAFF.